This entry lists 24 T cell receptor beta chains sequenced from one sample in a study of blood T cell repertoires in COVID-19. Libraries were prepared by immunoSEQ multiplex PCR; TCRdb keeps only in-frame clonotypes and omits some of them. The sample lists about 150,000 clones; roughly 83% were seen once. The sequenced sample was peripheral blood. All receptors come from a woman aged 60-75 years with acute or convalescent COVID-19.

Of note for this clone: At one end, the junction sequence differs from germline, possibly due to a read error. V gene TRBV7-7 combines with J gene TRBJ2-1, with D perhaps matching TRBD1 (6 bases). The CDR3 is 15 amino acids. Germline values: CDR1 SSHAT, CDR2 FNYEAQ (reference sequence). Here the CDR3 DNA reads TGTGCTAGCAGCTTAAGTTATGACCAGGGGTATGAGCAGTTCTTC. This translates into CASSLSYDQGYEQFF.

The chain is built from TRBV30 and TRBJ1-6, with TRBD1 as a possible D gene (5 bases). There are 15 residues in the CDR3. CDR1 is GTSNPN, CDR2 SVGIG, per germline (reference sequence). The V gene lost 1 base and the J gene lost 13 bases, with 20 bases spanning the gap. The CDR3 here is CAWSAEGIRTFPLHF. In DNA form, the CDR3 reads TGTGCCTGGAGTGCGGAAGGGATTCGGACATTCCCCCTCCACTTT.

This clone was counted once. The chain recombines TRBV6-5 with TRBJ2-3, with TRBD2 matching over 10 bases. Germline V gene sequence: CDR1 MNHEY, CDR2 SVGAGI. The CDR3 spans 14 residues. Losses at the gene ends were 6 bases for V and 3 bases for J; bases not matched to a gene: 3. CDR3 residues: CASSNSGGTDTQYF. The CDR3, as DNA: TGTGCCAGCAGCAATAGCGGGGGGACAGATACGCAGTATTTT.

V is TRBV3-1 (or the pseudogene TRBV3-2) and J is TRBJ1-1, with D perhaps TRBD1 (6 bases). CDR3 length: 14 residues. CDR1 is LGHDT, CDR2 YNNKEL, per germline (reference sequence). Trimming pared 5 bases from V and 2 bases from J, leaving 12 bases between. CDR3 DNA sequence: TGTGCCAGCAGCTCACCGACAGGAAACACTGAAGCTTTCTTT. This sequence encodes CASSSPTGNTEAFF.

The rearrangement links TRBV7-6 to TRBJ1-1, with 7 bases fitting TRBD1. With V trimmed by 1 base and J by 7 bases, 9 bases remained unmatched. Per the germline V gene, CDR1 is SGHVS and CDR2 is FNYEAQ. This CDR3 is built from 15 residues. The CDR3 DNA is TGTGCCAGCAGCTTAGGGTCGGAGAGGGGGCGTGAAGCTTTCTTT. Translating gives CASSLGSERGREAFF.

The CDR3 DNA reads as TGTGCCAGCAGGCGCGGGGGGGGCACAGATACGCAGTATTTT. Amino acids: CASRRGGGTDTQYF. The chain is built from TRBV27 and TRBJ2-3; 9 nucleotides line up with TRBD2. Germline loops: CDR1 MNHEY, CDR2 SMNVEV (reference sequence). This CDR3 region has 14 residues. Losses at the gene ends were 6 bases for V and 1 base for J; bases not matched to a gene: 2.

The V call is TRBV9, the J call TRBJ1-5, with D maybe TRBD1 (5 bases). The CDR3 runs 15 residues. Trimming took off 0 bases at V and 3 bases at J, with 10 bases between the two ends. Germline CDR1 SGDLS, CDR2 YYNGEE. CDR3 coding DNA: TGTGCCAGCAGCGTAGGGCCGGGGGTCAATCAGCCCCAGCATTTT. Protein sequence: CASSVGPGVNQPQHF.

The CDR3 spells CASSTGQRGTEAFF. As DNA, the CDR3 is TGTGCCAGCAGCACCGGACAGCGGGGCACTGAAGCTTTCTTT. J is TRBJ1-1 and V is TRBV5-4, with TRBD1 as a possible D gene (6 bases). Germline CDR1 and CDR2: SGHNT and YYREEE (reference sequence). Between the trimmed V and J ends, which lost 4 bases and 4 bases, there was a span of 14 bases. The CDR3 is 14 amino acids.

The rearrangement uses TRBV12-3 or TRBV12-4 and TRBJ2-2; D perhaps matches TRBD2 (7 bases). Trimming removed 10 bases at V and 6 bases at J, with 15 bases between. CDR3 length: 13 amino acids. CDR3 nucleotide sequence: TGTGCCATCACTGAGGGGGGGTCCGGGGAGCTGTTTTTT. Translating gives CAITEGGSGELFF.

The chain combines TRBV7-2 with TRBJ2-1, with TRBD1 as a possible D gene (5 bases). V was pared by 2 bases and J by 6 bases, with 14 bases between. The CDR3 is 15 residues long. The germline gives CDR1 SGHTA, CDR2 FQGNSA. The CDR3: CASSLFGRQTNEQFF. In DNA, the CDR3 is TGTGCCAGCAGCTTATTCGGAAGACAGACCAATGAGCAGTTCTTC.

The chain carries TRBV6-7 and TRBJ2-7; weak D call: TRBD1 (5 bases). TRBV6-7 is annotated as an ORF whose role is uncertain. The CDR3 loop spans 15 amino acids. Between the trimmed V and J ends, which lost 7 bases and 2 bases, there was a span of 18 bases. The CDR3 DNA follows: TGTGCCAGCATCGAAGTGACAGCGAACGCCTACGAGCAGTACGTC. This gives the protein CASIEVTANAYEQYV.

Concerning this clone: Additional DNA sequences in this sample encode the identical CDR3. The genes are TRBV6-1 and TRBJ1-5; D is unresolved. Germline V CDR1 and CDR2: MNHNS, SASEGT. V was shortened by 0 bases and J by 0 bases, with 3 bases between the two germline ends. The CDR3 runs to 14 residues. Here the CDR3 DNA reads TGTGCCAGCAGTGAAGCCTATAGCAATCAGCCCCAGCATTTT. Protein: CASSEAYSNQPQHF.

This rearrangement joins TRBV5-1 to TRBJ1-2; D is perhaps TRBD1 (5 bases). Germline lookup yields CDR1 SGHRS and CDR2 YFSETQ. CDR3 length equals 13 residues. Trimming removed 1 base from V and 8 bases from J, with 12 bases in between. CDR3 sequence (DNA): TGCGCCAGCAGCTTGAAGTCAGGGCTGGGCTACACCTTC. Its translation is CASSLKSGLGYTF.

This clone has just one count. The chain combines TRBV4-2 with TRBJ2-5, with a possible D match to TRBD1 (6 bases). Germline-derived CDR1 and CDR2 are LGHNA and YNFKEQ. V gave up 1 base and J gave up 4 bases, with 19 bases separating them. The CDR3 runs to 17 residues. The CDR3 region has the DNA TGTGCCAGCAGCCAAGTCCAGCAGGGGAGTGGGAGAGAGACCCAGTACTTC. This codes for CASSQVQQGSGRETQYF.

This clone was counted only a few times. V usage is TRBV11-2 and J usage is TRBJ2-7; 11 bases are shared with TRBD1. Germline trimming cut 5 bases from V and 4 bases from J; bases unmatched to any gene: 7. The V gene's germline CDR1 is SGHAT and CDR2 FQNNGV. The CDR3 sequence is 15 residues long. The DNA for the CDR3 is TGTGCCAGCAGCATCGGACAGGGGGCGTTTTACGAGCAGTACGTC. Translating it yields CASSIGQGAFYEQYV.

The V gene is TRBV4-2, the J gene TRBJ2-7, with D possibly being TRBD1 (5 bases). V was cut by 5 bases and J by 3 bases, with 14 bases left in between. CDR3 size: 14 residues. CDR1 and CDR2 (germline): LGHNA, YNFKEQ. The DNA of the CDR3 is TGTGCCAGCAGCATAGGACAAGGAGACTACGAGCAGTACTTC. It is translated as CASSIGQGDYEQYF.

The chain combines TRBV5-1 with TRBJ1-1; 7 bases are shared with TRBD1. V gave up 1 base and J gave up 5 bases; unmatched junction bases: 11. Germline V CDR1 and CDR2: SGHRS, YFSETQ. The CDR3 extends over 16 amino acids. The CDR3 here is CASSLRGRELDTEAFF. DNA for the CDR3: TGCGCCAGCAGCTTGAGGGGGCGCGAGTTAGATACTGAAGCTTTCTTT.

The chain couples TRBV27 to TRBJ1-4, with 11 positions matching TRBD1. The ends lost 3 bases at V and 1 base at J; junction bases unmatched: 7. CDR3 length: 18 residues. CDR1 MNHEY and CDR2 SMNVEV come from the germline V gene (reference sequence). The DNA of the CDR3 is TGTGCCAGCAGTTTCAGGACAGGGGGCGTTGGAACTAATGAAAAACTGTTTTTT. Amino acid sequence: CASSFRTGGVGTNEKLFF.

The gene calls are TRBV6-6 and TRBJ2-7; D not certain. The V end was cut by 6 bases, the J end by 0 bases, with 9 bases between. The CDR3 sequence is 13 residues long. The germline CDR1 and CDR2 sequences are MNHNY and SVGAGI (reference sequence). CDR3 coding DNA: TGTGCCAGCAGCCTGGGCCCCTCCTACGAGCAGTACGTC. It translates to CASSLGPSYEQYV.

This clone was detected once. The DNA of the CDR3 is TGTGCCAGCAGTGAATACTCGGGACTAGCGGGGGGAGAGCAGTTCTTC. Translated, it gives CASSEYSGLAGGEQFF. The chain couples TRBV6-1 to TRBJ2-1; 15 positions agree with TRBD2. The CDR3 consists of 16 residues. Germline assignment: CDR1 MNHNS and CDR2 SASEGT. V was pared by 2 bases and J by 10 bases, with 6 bases of the junction left unmatched.

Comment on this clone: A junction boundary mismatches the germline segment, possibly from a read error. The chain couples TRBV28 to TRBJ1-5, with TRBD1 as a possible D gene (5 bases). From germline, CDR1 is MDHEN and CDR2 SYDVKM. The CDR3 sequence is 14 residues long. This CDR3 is CASILRGSNQPQHF. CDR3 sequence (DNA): TGTGCCAGCATTTTAAGGGGAAGCAATCAGCCCCAGCATTTT. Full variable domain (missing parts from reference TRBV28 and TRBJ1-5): DVKVTQSSRYLVKRTGEKVFLECVQDMDHENMFWYRQDPGLGLRLIYFSYDVKMKEKGDIPEGYSVSREKKERFSLILESASTNQTSMYLCASILRGSNQPQHFGDGTRLSIL.

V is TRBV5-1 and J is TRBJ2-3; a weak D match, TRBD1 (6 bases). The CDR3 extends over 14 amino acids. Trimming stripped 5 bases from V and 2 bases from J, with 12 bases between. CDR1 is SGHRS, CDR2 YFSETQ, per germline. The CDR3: CASSLDRPTDTQYF. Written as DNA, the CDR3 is TGCGCCAGCAGTCTCGACAGGCCCACAGATACGCAGTATTTT.

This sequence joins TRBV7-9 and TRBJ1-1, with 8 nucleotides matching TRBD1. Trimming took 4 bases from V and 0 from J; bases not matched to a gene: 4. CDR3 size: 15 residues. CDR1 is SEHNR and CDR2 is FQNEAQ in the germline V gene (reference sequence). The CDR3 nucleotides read TGTGCCAGCAGCTCAATGGACAGGGTGAACACTGAAGCTTTCTTT. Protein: CASSSMDRVNTEAFF.

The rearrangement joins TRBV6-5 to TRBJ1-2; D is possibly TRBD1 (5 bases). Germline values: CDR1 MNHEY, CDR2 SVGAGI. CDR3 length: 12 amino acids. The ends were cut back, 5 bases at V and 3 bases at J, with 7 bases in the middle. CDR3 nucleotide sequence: TGTGCCAGCAGTCAGGGTCACTATGGCTACACCTTC. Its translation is CASSQGHYGYTF.